What follows are 30 T cell receptor beta chains derived from one specimen sequenced in a study of blood T cells in healthy people across ages. The authors ran a second PCR of about 7 to 11 cycles using a sample-barcoded 5' primer and a J-beta primer mix. TCRdb re-called the 5' RACE reads with MiXCR, one entry per CDR3 protein. The sample yields 800,000 to 950,000 distinct CDR3 sequences, about 48% seen once. The sequenced sample consisted of blood. These TCRs come from a man aged 30-40 years in good health.

This clonotype has a handful of counts. This chain connects TRBV6-5 to TRBJ1-6; 7 bases are a match to TRBD1. The length of the CDR3 is 14 residues. V trimming: 6 bases; J trimming: 5 bases; junction bases outside the gene matches: 4. CDR1 MNHEY and CDR2 SVGAGI come from the germline V gene. The CDR3 DNA follows: TGTGCCAGCAGGGGGGGACAGAATAATTCACCCCTCCACTTT. Amino acid sequence: CASRGGQNNSPLHF.

The chain links TRBV30 to TRBJ2-3; no clear D. The ends were cut back, 2 bases at V and 6 bases at J, with 12 bases in the middle. Germline assignment: CDR1 GTSNPN and CDR2 SVGIG (reference sequence). The length of the CDR3 is 13 residues. The CDR3: CAWSIYGHDTQYF. CDR3 nucleotide sequence: TGTGCCTGGAGTATCTACGGGCACGATACGCAGTATTTT.

This clonotype occurred many times. The chain combines TRBV20-1 with TRBJ2-5; D is ambiguous. The CDR3 consists of 14 residues. Germline V lookup: CDR1 DFQATT, CDR2 SNEGSKA (reference sequence). Trimming removed 3 bases from V and 2 bases from J, with 13 bases in between. This CDR3 reads CSASSNWGQETQYF. DNA of the CDR3: TGCAGTGCTAGTAGTAATTGGGGACAAGAGACCCAGTACTTC.

The chain has TRBV7-9 and TRBJ2-3; D remains ambiguous. The CDR3 contains 13 residues. Germline loops: CDR1 SEHNR, CDR2 FQNEAQ (reference sequence). V gave up 6 bases and J gave up 0 bases, with 7 bases separating them. Written as DNA, the CDR3 is TGTGCCAGCAGACACGGGAGCACAGATACGCAGTATTTT. Its translation: CASRHGSTDTQYF.

The CDR3 loop reads CASSPKGEGDPYNEQFF. The DNA of the CDR3 is TGCGCCAGCAGCCCCAAAGGGGAGGGGGACCCCTACAATGAGCAGTTCTTC. The V call is TRBV4-3, the J call TRBJ2-1; possible D gene TRBD2, 7 bases. Trimming removed 4 bases at V and 2 bases at J, with 18 bases between. CDR1 and CDR2 from the germline V gene are LGHNA and YSLEER. This CDR3 contains 17 residues.

J is TRBJ2-3 and V is TRBV5-1; the match to TRBD2 covers 11 bases. Germline V gives CDR1 SGHRS, CDR2 YFSETQ. The CDR3 sequence is 17 residues long. V was pared by 1 base and J by 2 bases, with 6 bases of the junction left unmatched. The CDR3 here is CASSLLMTSGNTDTQYF. The CDR3, as DNA: TGCGCCAGCAGCTTGTTAATGACTAGCGGGAACACAGATACGCAGTATTTT. Full variable domain (remainder filled in from reference TRBV5-1 and TRBJ2-3): KAGVTQTPRYLIKTRGQQVTLSCSPISGHRSVSWYQQTPGQGLQFLFEYFSETQRNKGNFPGRFSGRQFSNSRSEMNVSTLELGDSALYLCASSLLMTSGNTDTQYFGPGTRLTVL.

This chain connects TRBV12-3 or TRBV12-4 to TRBJ2-7; 9 nucleotides match TRBD1. J was trimmed by 4 bases and V by 3 bases; bases with no gene match: 7. CDR3 length equals 15 residues. The CDR3 DNA sequence: TGTGCCAGCAGTTTGGGGGACAGGGCTCTTTACGAGCAGTACTTC. It encodes CASSLGDRALYEQYF.

The chain is built from TRBV6-5 and TRBJ2-5; D gene ambiguous. V was shortened by 5 bases and J by 11 bases, with 24 bases between the two germline ends. The CDR3 contains 15 residues. In germline, CDR1 is MNHEY, CDR2 SVGAGI. The CDR3 region has the DNA TGTGCCAGCAGTGGGCAGGAGAGTTCCCACCTTAAGCAGTACTTC. Encoded protein: CASSGQESSHLKQYF.

This clonotype has only a few counts. The chain has TRBV4-2 and TRBJ2-5; D call uncertain. Trimming took 0 bases from V and 2 from J, leaving 13 bases between them. Per the germline V gene, CDR1 is LGHNA and CDR2 is YNFKEQ. The CDR3 contains 16 residues. CDR3 sequence (DNA): TGTGCCAGCAGCCAAGATTACCGGAGCGAGCAAGAGACCCAGTACTTC. Its protein product is CASSQDYRSEQETQYF.

The chain uses TRBV7-8 and TRBJ2-7, with D perhaps TRBD1 (5 bases). Germline V gene lookup returns CDR1 SGHVS and CDR2 FQNEAQ. The CDR3 contains 15 residues. Trimming left V 2 bases short and J 2 bases short, with 13 bases between. CDR3 sequence reads: CASSLSVDRTYEQYF. In nucleotides, the CDR3 is TGTGCCAGCAGCTTAAGTGTTGACAGAACCTACGAGCAGTACTTC. Full variable domain (rest looked up from reference TRBV7-8 and TRBJ2-7): GAGVSQSPRYKVAKRGQDVALRCDPISGHVSLFWYQQALGQGPEFLTYFQNEAQLDKSGLPSDRFFAERPEGSVSTLKIQRTQQEDSAVYLCASSLSVDRTYEQYFGPGTRLTVT.

This clonotype was seen a handful of times. The chain has TRBV29-1 and TRBJ2-4; the match to TRBD2 covers 8 bases. V lost 3 bases, J lost 0 bases, and 4 bases stayed unmatched. The germline gives CDR1 SQVTM, CDR2 ANQGSEA. CDR3 length equals 15 residues. In DNA, the CDR3 is TGCAGCGTTGACGGGAGGGGGGGAGCCAAAAACATTCAGTACTTC. Translation gives CSVDGRGGAKNIQYF.

This clonotype showed up just a few times. The chain is built from TRBV5-1 and TRBJ2-3; 13 bases are shared with TRBD2. The V gene end was trimmed by 8 bases and the J gene end by 4 bases; junction bases not matched to a gene: 7. This CDR3 region has 15 residues. Germline CDR1 SGHRS, CDR2 YFSETQ. In DNA, the CDR3 is TGCGCCAGTACGACTAGCGGGGGGTGGGCAGATACGCAGTATTTT. It specifies CASTTSGGWADTQYF.

This clonotype has just one count. This chain joins TRBV5-5 and TRBJ1-2, with a tentative D call TRBD1 (6 bases). There are 17 residues in the CDR3. Deletions cut 0 bases from V and 4 bases from J, with 19 bases between. Germline V gene sequence: CDR1 SGHKS, CDR2 YYEKEE (reference sequence). In DNA, the CDR3 is TGTGCCAGCAGCTTGGCACAGGGCAGAGTTCCGGTCTATGGCTACACCTTC. The encoded protein is CASSLAQGRVPVYGYTF.

The chain joins TRBV4-1 to TRBJ2-3; 7 nucleotides line up with TRBD1. V shed 5 bases, J shed 0 bases, and the junction held 5 bases outside the gene matches. Germline CDR1 is MGHRA and CDR2 is YSYEKL. This CDR3 contains 15 residues. The DNA of the CDR3 is TGCGCCAGCAGCAAGGGGGCTTGGAGCACAGATACGCAGTATTTT. This gives the protein CASSKGAWSTDTQYF.

The chain joins TRBV3-1 to TRBJ2-7; 8 bases agree with TRBD2. The germline gives CDR1 LGHDT, CDR2 YNNKEL (reference sequence). The ends lost 4 bases at V and 1 base at J; junction bases unmatched: 6. The length of the CDR3 is 15 residues. In nucleotides, the CDR3 is TGTGCCAGCAGCCCTAAGCGGGAGCCTTCCTACGAGCAGTACTTC. Residues: CASSPKREPSYEQYF.

The CDR3 here is CASREQGSNSNQPQHF. CDR3 DNA: TGTGCCAGCAGAGAACAGGGGTCGAATAGCAATCAGCCCCAGCATTTT. The V gene is TRBV6-1, the J gene TRBJ1-5; 7 bases are shared with TRBD1. V was clipped by 6 bases and J by 0 bases; unmatched bases: 8. This CDR3 region has 16 residues. CDR1 and CDR2 (germline): MNHNS, SASEGT.

This chain joins TRBV20-1 and TRBJ1-1; 7 bases match TRBD1. The CDR3 loop spans 13 amino acids. V shed 2 bases and J 5 bases; nucleotides not matched to a gene: 5. The germline V gene has CDR1 DFQATT and CDR2 SNEGSKA (reference sequence). CDR3 residues: CSARRQGGTEAFF. The CDR3 DNA reads as TGCAGTGCTAGAAGACAGGGCGGAACTGAAGCTTTCTTT.

The V call is TRBV7-9, the J call TRBJ2-1; D gene uncertain. Per germline, CDR1 SEHNR and CDR2 FQNEAQ (reference sequence). This CDR3 contains 11 residues. V dropped 5 bases and J dropped 10 bases, with 9 bases sitting between them. Written as DNA, the CDR3 is TGTGCCAGCAGCCGATTGTTGGAGCAGTTCTTC. Translation gives CASSRLLEQFF.

The rearrangement links TRBV5-1 to TRBJ2-5; D is uncertain. The CDR3 consists of 13 residues. The V gene's germline CDR1 is SGHRS and CDR2 YFSETQ. Deletions cut 0 bases from V and 5 bases from J, with 8 bases between. In nucleotides, the CDR3 is TGCGCCAGCAGCTTGGAGTTCGGGGAGACCCAGTACTTC. This codes for CASSLEFGETQYF.

The chain has TRBV7-8 and TRBJ1-2; perhaps TRBD1 as D (5 bases). V was clipped by 4 bases and J by 0 bases, with 15 bases between them. Germline V gene lookup returns CDR1 SGHVS and CDR2 FQNEAQ. CDR3 length: 16 amino acids. CDR3 DNA: TGTGCCAGCAGCTATCATAGGGACGGAGCTAACTATGGCTACACCTTC. Encoded protein: CASSYHRDGANYGYTF.

This chain joins TRBV5-6 and TRBJ1-5, with D possibly TRBD1 on 5 matching bases. V dropped 3 bases and J dropped 0 bases, with 10 bases sitting between them. This CDR3 has 15 residues. Germline V gene lookup returns CDR1 SGHDT and CDR2 YYEEEE. The CDR3 region has the DNA TGTGCCAGCAGCTCCCGGGACCATAGCAATCAGCCCCAGCATTTT. Translated, it gives CASSSRDHSNQPQHF. The variable domain in full, with the rest retrieved from reference TRBV5-6 and TRBJ1-5, is DAGVTQSPTHLIKTRGQQVTLRCSPKSGHDTVSWYQQALGQGPQFIFQYYEEEERQRGNFPDRFSGHQFPNYSSELNVNALLLGDSALYLCASSSRDHSNQPQHFGDGTRLSIL.

The chain combines TRBV13 with TRBJ2-5; 9 bases fit TRBD1. The germline V gene encodes CDR1 PRHDT and CDR2 FYEKMQ (reference sequence). Trimming at V came to 5 bases and at J to 11 bases, leaving 18 bases not matched to a gene. CDR3 length: 16 amino acids. Here the CDR3 DNA reads TGTGCCAGCAGCCAACAAGGGACAGGGAGATTGGGTGAGCAGTACTTC. Its translation: CASSQQGTGRLGEQYF.

The gene calls are TRBV4-2 and TRBJ2-5, with TRBD2 matching over 8 bases. CDR3 length: 15 residues. Germline V gene sequence: CDR1 LGHNA, CDR2 YNFKEQ. J lost 1 base, V lost 4 bases, and 5 bases had no gene match. The CDR3 DNA reads TGTGCCAGCAGCCCGTTAGCGGGGACCCAAGAGACCCAGTACTTC. Translated: CASSPLAGTQETQYF.

The chain has TRBV5-5 and TRBJ2-1; possibly TRBD1 or TRBD2 for D (5 bases each). Near its end, the DNA agrees better with TRBJ2-7, so the J call may be wrong. CDR1 is SGHKS, CDR2 YYEKEE, per germline (reference sequence). CDR3 length: 15 amino acids. CDR3 loop: CASSPGRGDNNEQYF. Written as DNA, the CDR3 is TGTGCCAGCAGCCCGGGTCGAGGGGATAACAATGAGCAGTACTTC.

The genes are TRBV25-1 and TRBJ2-7; D perhaps matches TRBD2 (6 bases). Trimming removed 4 bases from V and 3 bases from J, with 10 bases in between. CDR3 length: 13 residues. Germline CDR1 is MGHDK and CDR2 is SYGVNS. CDR3 DNA: TGTGCCAGCAGTGGCGGGGCGAACTACGAGCAGTACTTC. This encodes CASSGGANYEQYF.

There are a few counts of this clonotype. The chain employs TRBV5-6 and TRBJ2-3; no definite D call. This CDR3 has 15 amino acids. The germline V and J ends were trimmed by 1 base and 3 bases, with 12 bases remaining between them. Germline loops: CDR1 SGHDT, CDR2 YYEEEE. CDR3 coding DNA: TGTGCCAGCAGCTTGAGGTCCGCGAGGACAGATACGCAGTATTTT. Encoded protein: CASSLRSARTDTQYF.

This clonotype was observed a few times. J is TRBJ2-5 and V is TRBV29-1; D is ambiguous. The germline V gene has CDR1 SQVTM and CDR2 ANQGSEA. V shed 4 bases and J shed 4 bases, with 7 bases lying between them. The CDR3 spans 11 residues. The CDR3 nucleotides are TGCAGCGTTGGTTGGGTAGAGACCCAGTACTTC. Protein product: CSVGWVETQYF.

This clonotype was seen at least ten times. The CDR3 protein is CASSELAGTQETQYF. For the CDR3, the DNA is TGTGCCAGCAGTGAACTAGCGGGGACCCAAGAGACCCAGTACTTC. The rearrangement joins TRBV6-1 to TRBJ2-5, with TRBD2 identical over 9 bases. Germline lookup yields CDR1 MNHNS and CDR2 SASEGT. The CDR3 is made up of 15 amino acids. V lost 2 bases and J lost 1; bases outside the gene matches: 2.

V is TRBV12-3 or TRBV12-4 and J is TRBJ2-1; no reliable D call. The V gene lost 6 bases and the J gene lost 6 bases, with 15 bases spanning the gap. The CDR3 loop spans 14 amino acids. DNA of the CDR3: TGTGCCAGCAGGGTCGGTTATTCGGCCAATGAGCAGTTCTTC. This codes for CASRVGYSANEQFF.

This clonotype was picked up a small number of times. This chain connects TRBV7-2 to TRBJ1-2, with TRBD1 matching over 9 bases. CDR3 length: 16 amino acids. Germline-derived CDR1 and CDR2 are SGHTA and FQGNSA. V dropped 0 bases and J dropped 0; count of bases not matched to a gene: 2. CDR3 sequence reads: CASSLAGTGTNYGYTF. In DNA, the CDR3 is TGTGCCAGCAGCTTAGCGGGGACAGGGACTAACTATGGCTACACCTTC.